These 22 T cell receptor beta chains share one sample of origin, sequenced in a study of blood T cell repertoires in COVID-19. Method: immunoSEQ multiplex PCR; TCRdb's copy keeps in-frame clones and lacks some. The top ten clones hold roughly 1.6% of a sample with around 200,000 clones, roughly 90% of them seen once. The specimen was peripheral blood. The receptors were gathered from a man in his late teens or twenties with active or convalescent COVID-19.

The chain joins TRBV18 to TRBJ2-5; D unclear. The germline V gene encodes CDR1 KGHSH and CDR2 LQKENI. The ends were cut back, 5 bases at V and 3 bases at J, with 10 bases in the middle. This CDR3 has 13 residues. The CDR3 sequence: CASSVGPKETQYF. The DNA for the CDR3 is TGTGCCAGCTCAGTTGGGCCAAAAGAGACCCAGTACTTC.

The chain has TRBV6-6 and TRBJ1-1; D is undetermined. Germline V gene sequence: CDR1 MNHNY, CDR2 SVGAGI (reference sequence). The CDR3 is made up of 14 amino acids. The ends were cut back, 0 bases at V and 4 bases at J, with 9 bases in the middle. The CDR3: CASSYSNGGTEAFF. CDR3 DNA sequence: TGTGCCAGCAGTTACTCGAACGGTGGCACTGAAGCTTTCTTT.

The V gene is TRBV25-1, the J gene TRBJ2-3; D gene unclear. CDR1 MGHDK and CDR2 SYGVNS come from the germline V gene. The CDR3 runs 14 residues. V lost 1 base and J lost 1, with 6 bases in between. The DNA for the CDR3 is TGTGCCAGCAGTGAATTCGTCCGCACAGATACGCAGTATTTT. Its translation is CASSEFVRTDTQYF.

The V and J genes are TRBV6-1 and TRBJ2-7; the D is unclear. Germline CDR1 reads MNHNS; CDR2 reads SASEGT. The CDR3 extends over 14 amino acids. V lost 2 bases and J lost 1, with 9 bases in between. CDR3 sequence: CASSELSHSYEQYF. The CDR3 nucleotides read TGTGCCAGCAGTGAACTATCTCATTCCTACGAGCAGTACTTC.

The chain is built from TRBV7-2 and TRBJ2-5, with D tentatively TRBD2 (5 bases). The CDR3 is made up of 14 amino acids. CDR1 is SGHTA and CDR2 is FQGNSA in the germline V gene. V shed 5 bases and J shed 5 bases, with 15 bases lying between them. CDR3 bases: TGTGCCAGCAGCCAGCGGAGAGGTCTGGAGACCCAGTACTTC. Translated: CASSQRRGLETQYF.

V is TRBV29-1 and J is TRBJ2-5; 7 bases line up with TRBD1. The CDR3 consists of 14 residues. J lost 8 bases, V lost 0 bases, and 9 bases had no gene match. CDR1 is SQVTM and CDR2 is ANQGSEA in the germline V gene. The CDR3 DNA reads as TGCAGCGTTGAAGATACAGGGGCCAAGAATACCCAGTACTTC. Translating it yields CSVEDTGAKNTQYF.

The rearrangement joins TRBV18 to TRBJ1-3; 7 bases are shared with TRBD1. J was trimmed by 0 bases and V by 4 bases; bases with no gene match: 6. Germline CDR1 is KGHSH and CDR2 is LQKENI. This CDR3 contains 16 residues. DNA of the CDR3: TGTGCCAGCTCACTGGGGACAGTGGACTCTGGAAACACCATATATTTT. Residues: CASSLGTVDSGNTIYF. The entire variable domain, with the rest obtained from reference TRBV18 and TRBJ1-3, is as follows: NAGVMQNPRHLVRRRGQEARLRCSPMKGHSHVYWYRQLPEEGLKFMVYLQKENIIDESGMPKERFSAEFPKEGPSILRIQQVVRGDSAAYFCASSLGTVDSGNTIYFGEGSWLTVV.

The V gene is TRBV28, the J gene TRBJ2-5, with D possibly matching TRBD1 (6 bases). There are 13 residues in the CDR3. V dropped 6 bases and J dropped 5 bases, with 13 bases sitting between them. The germline CDR1 and CDR2 sequences are MDHEN and SYDVKM. CDR3 bases: TGTGCCAGCAGCCTAACAGGGCGGGAGACCCAGTACTTC. Translating it yields CASSLTGRETQYF. The full variable domain, its missing parts supplied by reference TRBV28 and TRBJ2-5, is DVKVTQSSRYLVKRTGEKVFLECVQDMDHENMFWYRQDPGLGLRLIYFSYDVKMKEKGDIPEGYSVSREKKERFSLILESASTNQTSMYLCASSLTGRETQYFGPGTRLLVL.

V usage is TRBV24-1 and J usage is TRBJ1-5, with D possibly being TRBD1 (6 bases). Germline V gene sequence: CDR1 KGHDR, CDR2 SFDVKD. V was shortened by 5 bases and J by 6 bases, with 10 bases between the two germline ends. The CDR3 is 13 amino acids. Written as DNA, the CDR3 is TGTGCCACCAGTGGGACAGTGGGTCAGCCCCAGCATTTT. This codes for CATSGTVGQPQHF.

In its sample, this clone was seen once. The chain employs TRBV7-9 and TRBJ1-2; a weak D match, TRBD1 (5 bases). The V gene's germline CDR1 is SEHNR and CDR2 FQNEAQ (reference sequence). V dropped 1 base and J dropped 3 bases, with 9 bases sitting between them. The CDR3 extends over 14 amino acids. The CDR3 sequence: CASSLGEGHYGYTF. CDR3 nucleotide sequence: TGTGCCAGCAGCTTAGGGGAGGGGCACTATGGCTACACCTTC.

The V call is TRBV6-5, the J call TRBJ2-2; weak D call: TRBD1 (5 bases). Germline CDR1 MNHEY, CDR2 SVGAGI. CDR3 length equals 14 residues. The germline V and J ends were trimmed by 6 bases and 1 base, with 9 bases remaining between them. The CDR3 region has the DNA TGTGCCAGCAGGAACAGGCTGAACACCGGGGAGCTGTTTTTT. This sequence encodes CASRNRLNTGELFF.

The rearrangement links TRBV18 to TRBJ2-1, with 10 bases lining up with TRBD2. After removal of 4 bases from V and 4 bases from J, the junction contained 13 bases not matched to a gene. The CDR3 length is 18 residues. CDR1 and CDR2 (germline): KGHSH, LQKENI. The CDR3 is CASSLFPSSGGTYNEQFF. The CDR3 region has the DNA TGTGCCAGCTCACTCTTCCCTTCTAGCGGGGGAACATACAATGAGCAGTTCTTC.

This chain links TRBV20-1 with TRBJ1-5, with TRBD1 matching over 7 bases. Germline V gene sequence: CDR1 DFQATT, CDR2 SNEGSKA (reference sequence). This CDR3 comprises 14 residues. V lost 3 bases and J lost 2; bases outside the gene matches: 4. As DNA, the CDR3 is TGCAGTGCTAGTATAACAGGGGGCAATCAGCCCCAGCATTTT. Protein sequence: CSASITGGNQPQHF.

This clone occurred once. This rearrangement joins TRBV7-8 to TRBJ1-4; D perhaps matches TRBD1 (5 bases). This CDR3 region has 16 residues. The germline gives CDR1 SGHVS, CDR2 FQNEAQ. Trimming shortened V by 2 bases and J by 7 bases, and 17 bases separated the two germline ends. CDR3: CASSLFGSREGEKLFF. The CDR3 region has the DNA TGTGCCAGCAGCTTATTCGGAAGCAGGGAGGGTGAAAAACTGTTTTTT.

J is TRBJ2-3 and V is TRBV15, with a weak D call TRBD1 (5 bases). The CDR3 sequence is 16 residues long. V was clipped by 3 bases and J by 1 base, with 14 bases between them. Germline lookup yields CDR1 LNHNV and CDR2 YYDKDF (reference sequence). CDR3 region: CATSSPTLRGTDTQYF. As DNA, the CDR3 is TGTGCCACCAGCAGCCCAACCCTCAGGGGCACAGATACGCAGTATTTT.

The chain combines TRBV30 with TRBJ2-5, with 14 nucleotides matching TRBD2. In germline, CDR1 is GTSNPN, CDR2 SVGIG (reference sequence). The J segment lost 6 bases and the V segment lost 5 bases, leaving 14 bases of the junction unmatched. CDR3 length: 17 amino acids. This chain's CDR3 is CAWEGTSGRGLIKTQYF. Here the CDR3 DNA reads TGTGCCTGGGAGGGGACTAGCGGGAGAGGGTTGATAAAGACCCAGTACTTC.

The chain carries TRBV7-9 and TRBJ2-5, with no clear D. Trimming stripped 6 bases from V and 2 bases from J, with 7 bases between. There are 12 residues in the CDR3. Germline CDR1 is SEHNR and CDR2 is FQNEAQ (reference sequence). The CDR3 DNA follows: TGTGCCAGCAGTTATACACAAGAGACCCAGTACTTC. Protein sequence: CASSYTQETQYF.

This clone was counted once. The rearrangement joins TRBV24-1 to TRBJ1-5; D is uncertain. The CDR3 runs to 14 residues. The V and J ends lost 2 bases and 6 bases respectively, with 10 bases between them. Germline V gives CDR1 KGHDR, CDR2 SFDVKD. The CDR3 region has the DNA TGTGCCACCAGTGATTCCTCCTCGGGTCAGCCCCAGCATTTT. Translated, it gives CATSDSSSGQPQHF.

V is TRBV6-5 and J is TRBJ2-5; 14 bases fit TRBD2. The length of the CDR3 is 16 residues. Germline values: CDR1 MNHEY, CDR2 SVGAGI. V gave up 3 bases and J gave up 5 bases; unmatched junction bases: 5. Written as DNA, the CDR3 is TGTGCCAGCAGTTATCGACTAGCGGGAGGGCCGGAGACCCAGTACTTC. Protein sequence: CASSYRLAGGPETQYF.

This chain joins TRBV5-1 and TRBJ1-2, with 9 bases lining up with TRBD1. Germline V gene data show CDR1 as SGHRS and CDR2 as YFSETQ. The V segment lost 1 base and the J segment 8 bases; nucleotides outside the gene matches: 12. The CDR3 extends over 16 amino acids. The CDR3: CASSLLDTGTGKGYTF. The CDR3, as DNA: TGCGCCAGCAGCTTGTTGGACACCGGGACAGGGAAGGGCTACACCTTC.

This chain joins TRBV7-9 and TRBJ2-2; possibly TRBD1 for D (5 bases). V lost 5 bases, J lost 4 bases, and 11 bases lay in between. The CDR3 sequence is 14 residues long. Germline values: CDR1 SEHNR, CDR2 FQNEAQ (reference sequence). The CDR3 DNA reads as TGTGCCAGCAGCCTCAGGGAAGGCACCGGGGAGCTGTTTTTT. Translation: CASSLREGTGELFF.

The chain is built from TRBV6-6 and TRBJ1-1, with D tentatively TRBD1 (5 bases). The CDR3 totals 13 residues. V lost 10 bases and J lost 5, with 17 bases in between. The V gene's germline CDR1 is MNHNY and CDR2 SVGAGI (reference sequence). The chain's CDR3 is CATRGGMGTEAFF. The CDR3 DNA follows: TGTGCCACCCGGGGGGGTATGGGGACTGAAGCTTTCTTT.